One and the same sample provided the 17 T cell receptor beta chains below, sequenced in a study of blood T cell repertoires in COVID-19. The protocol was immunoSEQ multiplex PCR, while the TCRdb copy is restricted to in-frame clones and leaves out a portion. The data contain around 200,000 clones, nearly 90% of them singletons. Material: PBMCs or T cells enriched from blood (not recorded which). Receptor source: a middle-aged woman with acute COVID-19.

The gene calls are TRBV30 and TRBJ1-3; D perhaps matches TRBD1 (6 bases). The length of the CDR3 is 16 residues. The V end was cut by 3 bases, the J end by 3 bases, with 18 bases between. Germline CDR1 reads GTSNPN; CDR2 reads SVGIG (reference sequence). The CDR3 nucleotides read TGTGCCTGGAGGGATCGGACAGCGAAGTATGGAAACACCATATATTTT. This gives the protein CAWRDRTAKYGNTIYF.

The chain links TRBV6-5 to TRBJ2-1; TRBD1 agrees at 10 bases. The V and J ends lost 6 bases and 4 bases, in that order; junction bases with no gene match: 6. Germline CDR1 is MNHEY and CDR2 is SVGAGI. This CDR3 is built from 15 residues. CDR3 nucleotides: TGTGCCAGCAGCCGAGACAGGGGGCTATACAATGAGCAGTTCTTC. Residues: CASSRDRGLYNEQFF.

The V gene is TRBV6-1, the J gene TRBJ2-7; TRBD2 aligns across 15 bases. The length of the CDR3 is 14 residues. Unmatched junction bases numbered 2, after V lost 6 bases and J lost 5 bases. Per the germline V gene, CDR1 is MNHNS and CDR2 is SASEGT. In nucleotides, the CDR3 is TGTGCCAGCAGCGGACTAGCGGGAGGGAACGAGCAGTACTTC. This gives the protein CASSGLAGGNEQYF.

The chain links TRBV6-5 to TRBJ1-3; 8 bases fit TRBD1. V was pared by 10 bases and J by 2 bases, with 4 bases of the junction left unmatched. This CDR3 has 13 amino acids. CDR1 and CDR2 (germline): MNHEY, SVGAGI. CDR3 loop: CATSRGPGNTIYF. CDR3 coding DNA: TGTGCCACCTCCAGGGGGCCTGGAAACACCATATATTTT.

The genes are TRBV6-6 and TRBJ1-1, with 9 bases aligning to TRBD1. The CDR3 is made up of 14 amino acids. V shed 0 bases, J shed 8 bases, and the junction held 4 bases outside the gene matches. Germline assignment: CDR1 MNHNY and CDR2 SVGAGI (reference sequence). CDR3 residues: CASSYSSGTGEAFF. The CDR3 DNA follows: TGTGCCAGCAGTTACTCGTCCGGGACAGGGGAAGCTTTCTTT.

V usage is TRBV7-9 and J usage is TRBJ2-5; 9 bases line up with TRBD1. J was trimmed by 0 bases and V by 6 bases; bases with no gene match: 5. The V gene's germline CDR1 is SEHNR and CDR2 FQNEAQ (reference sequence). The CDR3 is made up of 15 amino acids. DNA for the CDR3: TGTGCCAGCAGGGATTGGACAGGGGACCAAGAGACCCAGTACTTC. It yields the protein CASRDWTGDQETQYF.

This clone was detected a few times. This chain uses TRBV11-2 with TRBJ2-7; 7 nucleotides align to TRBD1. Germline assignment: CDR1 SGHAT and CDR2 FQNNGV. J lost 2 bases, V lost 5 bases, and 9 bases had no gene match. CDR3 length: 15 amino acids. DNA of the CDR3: TGTGCCAGCAGCACTCGCCGGGACAGAACCTACGAGCAGTACTTC. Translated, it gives CASSTRRDRTYEQYF.

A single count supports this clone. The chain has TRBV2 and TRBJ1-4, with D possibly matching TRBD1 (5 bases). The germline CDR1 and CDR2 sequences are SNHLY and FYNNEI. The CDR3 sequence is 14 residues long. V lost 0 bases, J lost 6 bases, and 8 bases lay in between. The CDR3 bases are TGTGCCAGCAGTGAAGCTGCGGGGGATGAAAAACTGTTTTTT. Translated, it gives CASSEAAGDEKLFF.

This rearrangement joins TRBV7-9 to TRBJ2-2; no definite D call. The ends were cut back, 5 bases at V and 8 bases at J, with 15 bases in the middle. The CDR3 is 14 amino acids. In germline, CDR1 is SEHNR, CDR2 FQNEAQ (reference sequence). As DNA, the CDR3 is TGTGCCAGCAGCCCGTCGATAGAGCCAGGGGAGCTGTTTTTT. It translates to CASSPSIEPGELFF.

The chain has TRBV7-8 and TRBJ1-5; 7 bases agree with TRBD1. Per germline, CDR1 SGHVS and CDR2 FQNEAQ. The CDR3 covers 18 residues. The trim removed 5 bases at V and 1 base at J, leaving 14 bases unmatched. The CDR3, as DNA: TGTGCCAGCAGCCCGGGTAGGAGACAGGGTAGGAGCAATCAGCCCCAGCATTTT. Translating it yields CASSPGRRQGRSNQPQHF.

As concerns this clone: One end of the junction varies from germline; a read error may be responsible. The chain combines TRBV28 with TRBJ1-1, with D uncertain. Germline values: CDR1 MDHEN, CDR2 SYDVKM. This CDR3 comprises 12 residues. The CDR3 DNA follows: TGTGCCAGCAGTTTCCCGAGGCAGCCCGCGACCTTT. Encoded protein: CASSFPRQPATF.

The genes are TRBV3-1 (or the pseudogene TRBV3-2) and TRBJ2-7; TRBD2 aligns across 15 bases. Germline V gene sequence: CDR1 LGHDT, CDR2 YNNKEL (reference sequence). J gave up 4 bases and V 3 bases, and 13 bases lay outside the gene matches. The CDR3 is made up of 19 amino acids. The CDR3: CASSHRTSGGARKVYEQYF. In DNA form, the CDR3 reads TGTGCCAGCAGCCATCGGACTAGCGGGGGGGCACGTAAAGTATACGAGCAGTACTTC.

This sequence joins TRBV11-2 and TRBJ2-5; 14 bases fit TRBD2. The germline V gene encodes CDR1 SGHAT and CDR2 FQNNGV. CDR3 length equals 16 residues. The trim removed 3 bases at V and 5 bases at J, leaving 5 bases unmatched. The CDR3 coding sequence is TGTGCCAGCAGCTTGGGACTAGCGGGAGTGTCGGAGACCCAGTACTTC. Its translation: CASSLGLAGVSETQYF. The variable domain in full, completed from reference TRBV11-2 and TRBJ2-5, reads EAGVAQSPRYKIIEKRQSVAFWCNPISGHATLYWYQQILGQGPKLLIQFQNNGVVDDSQLPKDRFSAERLKGVDSTLKIQPAKLEDSAVYLCASSLGLAGVSETQYFGPGTRLLVL.

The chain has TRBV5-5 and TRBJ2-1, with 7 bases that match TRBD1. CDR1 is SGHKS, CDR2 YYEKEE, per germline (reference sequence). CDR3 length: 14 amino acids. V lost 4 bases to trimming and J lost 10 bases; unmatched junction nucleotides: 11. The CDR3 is CASSGDSYPGEQFF. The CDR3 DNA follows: TGTGCCAGCAGCGGGGACAGCTACCCCGGAGAGCAGTTCTTC.

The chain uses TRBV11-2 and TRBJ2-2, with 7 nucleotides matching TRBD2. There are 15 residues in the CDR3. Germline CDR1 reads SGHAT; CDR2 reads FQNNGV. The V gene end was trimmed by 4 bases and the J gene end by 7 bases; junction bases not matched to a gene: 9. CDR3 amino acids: CASSSTGRGGGELFF. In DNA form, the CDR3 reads TGTGCCAGCAGCTCAACGGGCCGCGGGGGCGGGGAGCTGTTTTTT.

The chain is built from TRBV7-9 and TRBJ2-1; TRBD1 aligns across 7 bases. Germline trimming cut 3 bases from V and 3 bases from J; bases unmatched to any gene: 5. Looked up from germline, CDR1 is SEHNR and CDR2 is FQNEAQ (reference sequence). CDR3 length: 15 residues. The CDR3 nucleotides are TGTGCCAGCAGCTTCCGACAGGGAGTCTACAATGAGCAGTTCTTC. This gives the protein CASSFRQGVYNEQFF.

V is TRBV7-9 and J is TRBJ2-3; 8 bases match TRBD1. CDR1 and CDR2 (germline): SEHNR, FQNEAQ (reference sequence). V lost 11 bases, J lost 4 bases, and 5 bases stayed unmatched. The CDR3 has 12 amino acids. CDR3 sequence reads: CAGSGGADTQYF. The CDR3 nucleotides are TGTGCCGGTTCAGGGGGCGCAGATACGCAGTATTTT.